The entry below describes one T cell receptor beta chain. PCR was performed a second time for roughly 6 to 12 cycles using a sample-barcoded 5' primer and a J-beta primer mix. TCRdb reprocessed the 5' RACE reads with MiXCR, giving one entry per CDR3 protein. The profile shows 1.5 million or so distinct CDR3 sequences, 42% of them singletons. The data were obtained in a study of blood T cells in healthy people across ages. The germline gives CDR1 SEHNR, CDR2 FQNEAQ (reference sequence). V was cut by 11 bases and J by 10 bases, with 6 bases left in between. The CDR3 totals 8 residues. The clonotype comes from a woman aged 18-35 years in good health. The sequenced material came from blood. This sequence joins TRBV7-9 and TRBJ2-1; D gene ambiguous. The DNA for the CDR3 is TGTGCCGGCTACGAGCAGTTCTTC. This encodes CAGYEQFF.